The clone carrying this TCR beta chain was seen a single time. These data come from a study of CD8 T cells in Susac syndrome. Random hexamers were used to reverse transcribe an amount of roughly 0.45 to 1 ug RNA. TCRdb fed the immunoSEQ multiplex PCR reads into MiXCR, producing one record per CDR3 protein. Here the sample spans 120,000 or so distinct CDR3 sequences, around 94% being singletons. V lost 1 base, J lost 0 bases, and 7 bases lay in between. Germline V gene lookup returns CDR1 LGHDT and CDR2 YNNKEL (reference sequence). The CDR3 contains 15 residues. This TCR was sampled from a human donor with multiple sclerosis. V usage is TRBV3-1 and J usage is TRBJ2-1; D not certain. Sequencing was carried out using CD4+ T cells from PBMCs. CDR3: CASSQAPLSYNEQFF. CDR3 coding DNA: TGTGCCAGCAGCCAAGCCCCTCTCTCCTACAATGAGCAGTTCTTC.